The 3 T cell receptor beta chains listed next were all sequenced from one sample in a study of coeliac disease. Study conclusions and caveats: In active celiac disease, intraepithelial and lamina propria TRB and TRG repertoires were less clonal than controls.

Their cognate antigens are unknown. Using immunoSEQ multiplex PCR, the repertoire was profiled, and TCRdb retains in-frame clones only, with some absent. The data show 2,500 to 3,000 clones, with 45% to 70% seen just once and over 9.5% held by the top ten. The sequenced sample consisted of intraepithelial lymphocytes from the gut. The receptors derive from a man aged 45 to 65 with active celiac disease.

This clone was detected only a few times. This sequence joins TRBV5-4 and TRBJ1-1; maybe TRBD1 (6 bases). Germline CDR1 is SGHNT and CDR2 is YYREEE (reference sequence). Trimming removed 7 bases at V and 4 bases at J, with 14 bases between. The CDR3 has 13 amino acids. The CDR3 is CASASQGPTEAFF. In nucleotides, the CDR3 is TGTGCCAGCGCGTCCCAGGGGCCCACTGAAGCTTTCTTT.

The J gene is TRBJ2-7, the V gene TRBV7-2; 7 positions agree with TRBD1. Germline CDR1 and CDR2: SGHTA and FQGNSA. The V segment lost 1 base and the J segment 0 bases; nucleotides outside the gene matches: 6. The length of the CDR3 is 16 residues. The CDR3 reads CASSLGWTGSSYEQYF. The CDR3 coding sequence is TGTGCCAGCAGCTTAGGGTGGACAGGATCCTCCTACGAGCAGTACTTC.

Judged by abundance, this clone is large (0.1 to 1%). J is TRBJ2-1 and V is TRBV6-5, with TRBD2 matching 7 bases. Looked up from germline, CDR1 is MNHEY and CDR2 is SVGAGI. CDR3 length equals 14 residues. With 8 bases clipped from V and 2 bases from J, the junction kept 6 bases outside the gene matches. This CDR3 reads CASSTSRTYNEQFF. CDR3 coding DNA: TGTGCCAGCTCGACTAGCAGGACCTACAATGAGCAGTTCTTC.